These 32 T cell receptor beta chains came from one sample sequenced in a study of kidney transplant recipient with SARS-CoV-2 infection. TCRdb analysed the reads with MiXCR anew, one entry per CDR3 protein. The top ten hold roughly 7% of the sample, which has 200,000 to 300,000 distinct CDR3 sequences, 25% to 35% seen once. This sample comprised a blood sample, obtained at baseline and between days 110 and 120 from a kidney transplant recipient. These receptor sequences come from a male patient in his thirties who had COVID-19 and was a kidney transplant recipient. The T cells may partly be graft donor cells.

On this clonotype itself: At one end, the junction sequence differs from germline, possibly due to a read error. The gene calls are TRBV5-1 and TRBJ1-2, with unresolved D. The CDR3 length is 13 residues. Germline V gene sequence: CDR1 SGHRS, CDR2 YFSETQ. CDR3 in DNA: TGCGCCAGCAGCTTGGATTGGTCAAATGACTACGCCTTC. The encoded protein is CASSLDWSNDYAF.

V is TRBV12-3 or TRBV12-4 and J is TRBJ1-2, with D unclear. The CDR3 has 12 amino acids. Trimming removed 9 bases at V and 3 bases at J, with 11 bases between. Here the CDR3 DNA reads TGTGCCAGTAGTCCAGCGCACTATGGCTACACCTTC. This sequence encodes CASSPAHYGYTF.

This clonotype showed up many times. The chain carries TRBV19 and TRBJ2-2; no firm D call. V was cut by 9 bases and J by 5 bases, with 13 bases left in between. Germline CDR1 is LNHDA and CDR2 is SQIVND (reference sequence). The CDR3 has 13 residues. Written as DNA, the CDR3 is TGTGCCAGCCGTCTTTATCGGACCGGGGAGCTGTTTTTT. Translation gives CASRLYRTGELFF.

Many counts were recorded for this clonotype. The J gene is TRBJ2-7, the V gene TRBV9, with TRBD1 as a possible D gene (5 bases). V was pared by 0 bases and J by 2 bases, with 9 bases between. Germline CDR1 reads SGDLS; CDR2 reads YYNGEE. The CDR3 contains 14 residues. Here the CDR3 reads CASSVVDSAYEQYF. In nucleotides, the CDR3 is TGTGCCAGCAGCGTAGTCGACAGCGCCTACGAGCAGTACTTC.

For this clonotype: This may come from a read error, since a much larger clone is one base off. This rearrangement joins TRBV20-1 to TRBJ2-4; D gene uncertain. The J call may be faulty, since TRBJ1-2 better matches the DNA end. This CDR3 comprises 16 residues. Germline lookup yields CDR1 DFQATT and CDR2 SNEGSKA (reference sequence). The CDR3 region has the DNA TGCAGTGCTGCACCGAGGCTGTCTCGAAAGACCTATGGCTACACCTTC. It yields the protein CSAAPRLSRKTYGYTF.

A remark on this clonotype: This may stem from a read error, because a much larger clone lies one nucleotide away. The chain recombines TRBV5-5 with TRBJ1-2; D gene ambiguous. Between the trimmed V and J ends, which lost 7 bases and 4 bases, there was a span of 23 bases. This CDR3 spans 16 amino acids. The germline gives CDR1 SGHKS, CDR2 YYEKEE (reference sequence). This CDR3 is CASGCDASRKTYGYTF. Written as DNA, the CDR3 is TGTGCCAGCGGTTGTGATGCCTCGCGAAAGACCTATGGCTACACCTTC. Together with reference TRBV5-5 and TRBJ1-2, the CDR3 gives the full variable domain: DAGVTQSPTHLIKTRGQQVTLRCSPISGHKSVSWYQQVLGQGPQFIFQYYEKEERGRGNFPDRFSARQFPNYSSELNVNALLLGDSALYLCASGCDASRKTYGYTFGSGTRLTVV.

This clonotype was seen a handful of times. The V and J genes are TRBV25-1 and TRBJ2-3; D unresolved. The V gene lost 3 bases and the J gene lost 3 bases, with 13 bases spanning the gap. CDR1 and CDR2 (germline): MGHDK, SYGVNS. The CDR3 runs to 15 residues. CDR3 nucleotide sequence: TGTGCCAGCAGTGATCCCTCCGGGCTAACAGATACGCAGTATTTT. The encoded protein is CASSDPSGLTDTQYF. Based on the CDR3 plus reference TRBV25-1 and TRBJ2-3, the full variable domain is EADIYQTPRYLVIGTGKKITLECSQTMGHDKMYWYQQDPGMELHLIHYSYGVNSTEKGDLSSESTVSRIRTEHFPLTLESARPSHTSQYLCASSDPSGLTDTQYFGPGTRLTVL.

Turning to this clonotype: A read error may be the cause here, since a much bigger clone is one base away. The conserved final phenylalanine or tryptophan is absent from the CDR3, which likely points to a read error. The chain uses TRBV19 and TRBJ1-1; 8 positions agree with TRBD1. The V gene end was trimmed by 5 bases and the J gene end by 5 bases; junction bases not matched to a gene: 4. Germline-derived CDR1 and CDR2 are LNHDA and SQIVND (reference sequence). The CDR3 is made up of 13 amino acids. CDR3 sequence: CASSPRTGTEAFL. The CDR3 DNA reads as TGTGCCAGTAGTCCGCGGACAGGGACTGAAGCTTTCCTT.

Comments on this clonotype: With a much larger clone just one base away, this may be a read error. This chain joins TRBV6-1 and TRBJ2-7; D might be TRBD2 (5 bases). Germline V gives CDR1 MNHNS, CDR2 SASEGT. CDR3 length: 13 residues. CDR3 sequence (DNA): TGTGCCAGCAGTGATGGACTGGTCTACGAGCAGTGCTTC. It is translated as CASSDGLVYEQCF.

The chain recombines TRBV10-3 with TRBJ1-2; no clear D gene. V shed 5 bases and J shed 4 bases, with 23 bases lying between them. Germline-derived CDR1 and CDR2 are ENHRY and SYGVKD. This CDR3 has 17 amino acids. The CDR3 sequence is CAISQQLCRRKTYGYTF. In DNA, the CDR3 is TGTGCCATCAGTCAGCAGCTCTGTAGACGAAAGACCTATGGCTACACCTTC.

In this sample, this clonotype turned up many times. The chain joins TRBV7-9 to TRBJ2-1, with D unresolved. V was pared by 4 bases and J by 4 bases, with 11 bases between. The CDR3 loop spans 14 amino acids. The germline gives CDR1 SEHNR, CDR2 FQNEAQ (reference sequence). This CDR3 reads CASSCPQDYNEQFF. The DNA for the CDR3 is TGTGCCAGCAGCTGCCCCCAGGATTACAATGAGCAGTTCTTC.

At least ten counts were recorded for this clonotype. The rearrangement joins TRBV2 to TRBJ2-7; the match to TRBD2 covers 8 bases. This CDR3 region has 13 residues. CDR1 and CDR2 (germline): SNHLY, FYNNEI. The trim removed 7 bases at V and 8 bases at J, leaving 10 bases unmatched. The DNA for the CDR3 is TGTGCCAGCACTCTAGCGGGCAACACGAAGCAGTACGTC. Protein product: CASTLAGNTKQYV.

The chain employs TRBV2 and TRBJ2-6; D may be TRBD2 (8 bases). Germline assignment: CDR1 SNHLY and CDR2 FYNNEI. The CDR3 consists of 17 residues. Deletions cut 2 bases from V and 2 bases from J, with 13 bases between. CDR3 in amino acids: CASSETGGGAGANVLTF. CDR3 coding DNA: TGTGCCAGCAGTGAAACGGGAGGGGGCGCTGGGGCCAACGTCCTGACTTTC.

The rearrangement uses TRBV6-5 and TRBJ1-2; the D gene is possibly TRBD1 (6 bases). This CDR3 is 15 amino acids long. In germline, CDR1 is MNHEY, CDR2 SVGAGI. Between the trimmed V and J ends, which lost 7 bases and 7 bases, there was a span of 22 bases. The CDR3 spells CASNELTGPPSGYTF. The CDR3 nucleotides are TGTGCCAGCAATGAACTAACAGGGCCCCCTTCTGGCTACACCTTC.

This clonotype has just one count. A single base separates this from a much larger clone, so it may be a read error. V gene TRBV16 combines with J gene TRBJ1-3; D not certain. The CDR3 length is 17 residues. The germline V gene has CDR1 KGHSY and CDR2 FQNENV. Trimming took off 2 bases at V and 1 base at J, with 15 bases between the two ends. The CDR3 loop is CASSQLTTRTSGNTIYF. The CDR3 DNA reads TGTGCCAGCAGCCAACTAACGACAAGGACTTCTGGAAACACCATATATTTT.

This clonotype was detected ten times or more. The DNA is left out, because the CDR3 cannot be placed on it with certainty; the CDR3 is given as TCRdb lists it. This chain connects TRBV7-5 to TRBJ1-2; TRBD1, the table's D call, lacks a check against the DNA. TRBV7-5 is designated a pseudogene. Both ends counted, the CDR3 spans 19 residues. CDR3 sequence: CISVPESRSEVGKTYGYTF.

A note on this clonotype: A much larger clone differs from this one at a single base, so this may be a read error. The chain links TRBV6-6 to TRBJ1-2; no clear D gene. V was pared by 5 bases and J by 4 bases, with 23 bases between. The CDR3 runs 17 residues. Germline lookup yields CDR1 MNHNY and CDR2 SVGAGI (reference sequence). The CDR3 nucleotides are TGTGCCAGCAGTACGATCCCAGGTGGGAGAAAGACCTATGGCTACACCTTC. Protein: CASSTIPGGRKTYGYTF.

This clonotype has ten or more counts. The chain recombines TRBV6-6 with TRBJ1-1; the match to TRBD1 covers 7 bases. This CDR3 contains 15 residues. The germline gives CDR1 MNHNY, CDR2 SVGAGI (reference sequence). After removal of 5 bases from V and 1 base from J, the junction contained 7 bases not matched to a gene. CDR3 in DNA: TGTGCCAGCAGTCCCCCGACAGGGAGGAACACTGAAGCTTTCTTT. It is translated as CASSPPTGRNTEAFF.

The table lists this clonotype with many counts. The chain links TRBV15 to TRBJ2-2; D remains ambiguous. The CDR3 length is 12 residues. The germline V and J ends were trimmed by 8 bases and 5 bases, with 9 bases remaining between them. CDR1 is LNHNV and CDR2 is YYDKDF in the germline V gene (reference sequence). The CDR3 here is CATAIGTGELFF. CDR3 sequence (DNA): TGTGCCACCGCTATCGGTACCGGGGAGCTGTTTTTT. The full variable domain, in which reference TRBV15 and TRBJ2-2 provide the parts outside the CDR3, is DAMVIQNPRYQVTQFGKPVTLSCSQTLNHNVMYWYQQKSSQAPKLLFHYYDKDFNNEADTPDNFQSRRPNTSFCFLDIRSPGLGDTAMYLCATAIGTGELFFGEGSRLTVL.

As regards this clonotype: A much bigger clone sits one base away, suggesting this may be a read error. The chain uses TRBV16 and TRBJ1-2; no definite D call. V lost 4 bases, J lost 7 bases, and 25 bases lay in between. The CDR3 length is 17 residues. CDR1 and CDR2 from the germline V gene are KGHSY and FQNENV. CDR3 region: CASSLGPVVRKTFGYTF. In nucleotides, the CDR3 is TGTGCCAGCAGCCTCGGTCCGGTCGTTAGAAAGACCTTTGGCTACACCTTC. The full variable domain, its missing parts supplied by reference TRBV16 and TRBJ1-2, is GEEVAQTPKHLVRGEGQKAKLYCAPIKGHSYVFWYQQVLKNEFKFLISFQNENVFDETGMPKERFSAKCLPNSPCSLEIQATKLEDSAVYFCASSLGPVVRKTFGYTFGSGTRLTVV.

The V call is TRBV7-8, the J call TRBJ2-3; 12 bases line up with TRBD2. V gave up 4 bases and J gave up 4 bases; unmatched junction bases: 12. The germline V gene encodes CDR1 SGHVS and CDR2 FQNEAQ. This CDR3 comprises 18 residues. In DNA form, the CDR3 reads TGTGCCAGCAGCTCATCTAGCGGGAGGGCCGAGGCGGCAGATACGCAGTATTTT. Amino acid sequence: CASSSSSGRAEAADTQYF.

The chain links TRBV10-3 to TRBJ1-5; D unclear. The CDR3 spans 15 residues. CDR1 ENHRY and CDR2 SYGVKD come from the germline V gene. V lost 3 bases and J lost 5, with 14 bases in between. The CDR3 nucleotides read TGTGCCATCAGTGAACCGGGCCCGGGAGATCAGCCCCAGCATTTT. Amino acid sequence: CAISEPGPGDQPQHF.

DNA for the CDR3: TGCGCCAGCAGCCAAGGGCAGGCCTGGGCTGGGGCCAACGTCCTGACTTTC. Translating gives CASSQGQAWAGANVLTF. The chain links TRBV4-1 to TRBJ2-6; D is unclear. Germline-derived CDR1 and CDR2 are MGHRA and YSYEKL. V lost 1 base to trimming and J lost 2 bases, with 12 bases between them. This CDR3 comprises 17 residues.

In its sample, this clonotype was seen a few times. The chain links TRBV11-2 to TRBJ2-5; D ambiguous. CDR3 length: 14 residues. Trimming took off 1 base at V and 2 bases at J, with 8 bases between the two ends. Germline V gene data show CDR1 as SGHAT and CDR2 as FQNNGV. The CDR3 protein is CASSLGSIQETQYF. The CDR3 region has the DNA TGTGCCAGCAGCTTAGGGAGCATACAAGAGACCCAGTACTTC.

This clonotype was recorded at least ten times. The CDR3 DNA is TGTGCCAGCAGTTACCAGGGGACCTTGGGGAGGGATACGCAGTATTTT. This encodes CASSYQGTLGRDTQYF. This chain links TRBV6-6 with TRBJ2-3, with D perhaps given as TRBD1 or TRBD2 (6 bases each). Between the trimmed V and J ends, which lost 2 bases and 6 bases, there was a span of 18 bases. This CDR3 is built from 16 residues. Germline lookup yields CDR1 MNHNY and CDR2 SVGAGI (reference sequence).

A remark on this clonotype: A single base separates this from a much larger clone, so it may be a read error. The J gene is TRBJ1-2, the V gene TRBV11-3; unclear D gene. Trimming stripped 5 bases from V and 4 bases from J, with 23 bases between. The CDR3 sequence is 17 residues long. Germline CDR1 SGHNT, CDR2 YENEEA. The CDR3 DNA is TGTGCCAGCAGCCACGATATCGATCTCGGAAAGGCCTATGGCTACACCTTC. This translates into CASSHDIDLGKAYGYTF.

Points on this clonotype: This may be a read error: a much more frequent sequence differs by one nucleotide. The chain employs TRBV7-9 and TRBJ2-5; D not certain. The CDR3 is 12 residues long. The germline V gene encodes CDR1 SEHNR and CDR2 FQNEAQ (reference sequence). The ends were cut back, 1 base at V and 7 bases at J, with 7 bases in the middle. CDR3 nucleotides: TGTGCCAGCAGCTTAGGGGTAGGGACCCAGTACTTC. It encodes CASSLGVGTQYF.

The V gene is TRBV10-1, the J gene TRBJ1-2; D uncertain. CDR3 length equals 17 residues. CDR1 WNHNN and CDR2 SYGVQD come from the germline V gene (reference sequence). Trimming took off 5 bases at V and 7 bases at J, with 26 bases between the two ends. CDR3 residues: CASSPKVRSRKTCGYTF. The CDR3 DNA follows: TGCGCCAGCAGTCCAAAGGTAAGATCGCGAAAGACCTGTGGCTACACCTTC.

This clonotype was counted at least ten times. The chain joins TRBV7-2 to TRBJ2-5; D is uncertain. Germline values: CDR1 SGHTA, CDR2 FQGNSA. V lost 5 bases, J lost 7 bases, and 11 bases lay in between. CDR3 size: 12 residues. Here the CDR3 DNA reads TGTGCCAGCAGCACCGCCCCCAGGACCCAGTACTTC. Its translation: CASSTAPRTQYF. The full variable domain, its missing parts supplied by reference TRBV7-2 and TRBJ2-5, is GAGVSQSPSNKVTEKGKDVELRCDPISGHTALYWYRQSLGQGLEFLIYFQGNSAPDKSGLPSDRFSAERTGGSVSTLTIQRTQQEDSAVYLCASSTAPRTQYFGPGTRLLVL.

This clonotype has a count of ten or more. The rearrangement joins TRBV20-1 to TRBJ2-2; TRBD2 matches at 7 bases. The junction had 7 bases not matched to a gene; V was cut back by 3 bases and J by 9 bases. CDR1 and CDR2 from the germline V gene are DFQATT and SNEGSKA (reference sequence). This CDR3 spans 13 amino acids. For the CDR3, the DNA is TGCAGTGCTAGCTCGACTAGCAGTAGGGAGCTGTTTTTT. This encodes CSASSTSSRELFF.

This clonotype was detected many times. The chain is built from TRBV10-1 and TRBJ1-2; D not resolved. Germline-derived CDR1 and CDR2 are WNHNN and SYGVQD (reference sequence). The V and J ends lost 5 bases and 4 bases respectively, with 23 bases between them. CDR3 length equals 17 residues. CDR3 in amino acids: CASSCKERSRKTYGYTF. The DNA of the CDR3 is TGCGCCAGCAGTTGCAAGGAAAGATCGCGAAAGACCTATGGCTACACCTTC.

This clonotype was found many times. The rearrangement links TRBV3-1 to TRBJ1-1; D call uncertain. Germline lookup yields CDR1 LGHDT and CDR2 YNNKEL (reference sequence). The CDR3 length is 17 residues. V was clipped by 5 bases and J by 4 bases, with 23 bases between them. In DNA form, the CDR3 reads TGTGCCAGCAGCAACGAGAATCCCATTTCAATTCGCACTGAAGCTTTCTTT. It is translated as CASSNENPISIRTEAFF.